These T cell receptor beta chains were read from a single sample in a study of Graves' ophthalmopathy and Graves' hyperthyroidism. Using its own MiXCR run on the multiplex PCR reads, TCRdb lists one record per CDR3 protein. The sample has 350,000 to 450,000 distinct CDR3 sequences, roughly 21% seen once. Sequencing was performed on peripheral blood. Receptors originate from a woman under 30 with stable Graves' hyperthyroidism. Both conserved end residues are part of each CDR3. Fields, in order: V gene, D gene, CDR3 length, clone size, J gene, CDR3 DNA, CDR3 protein. The D gene is left open where the match is weak. Where a row states a size, it is once, few, many or the class of an expanded clone; other rows omit it.

TRBV20-1	NA	11	few	TRBJ2-4	TGCAGTGCCGGCACAGAAAACATTAAGTACTTC	CSAGTENIKYF
TRBV5-1	TRBD1	17	few	TRBJ2-5	TGCGCCAGCAGCTTGGTGCCTCCGGGACAGGGCCCCGAGACCCAGTACTTC	CASSLVPPGQGPETQYF
TRBV29-1	NA	12	few	TRBJ1-1	TGCAGCGCCGGGACCATGAACACTGAAGCTTTCTTT	CSAGTMNTEAFF
TRBV30	NA	13	few	TRBJ1-1	TGTGCCTGGAGTTTACAGAAGAACACTGAAGCTTTCTTT	CAWSLQKNTEAFF
TRBV27	NA	13	NA	TRBJ1-1	TGTGCCAGCAGTCCTAGCAGTGGGTTGGAAGCTTTCTTT	CASSPSSGLEAFF
TRBV18	TRBD1	16	NA	TRBJ2-5	TGTGCCAGCTCACCACCGAGCTACAGGGGACAAGAGACCCAGTACTTC	CASSPPSYRGQETQYF
TRBV18	TRBD2	16	few	TRBJ2-7	TGTGCCAGCTCACCTGGCCTAGCGGGGAGGGTCCACGAGCAGTACTTC	CASSPGLAGRVHEQYF
TRBV19	TRBD1	15	many	TRBJ2-7	TGTGCCAGTAGTAGGGACAGGGATTTCACCTACGAGCAGTACTTC	CASSRDRDFTYEQYF
TRBV7-9	NA	17	NA	TRBJ1-6	TGTGCCAGCAGCTTACCGCCCAGGGGAATATATAATTCACCCCTCCACTTT	CASSLPPRGIYNSPLHF
TRBV4-3	NA	15	few	TRBJ1-2	TGCGCCAGCAGCCCTAGCGGCAGTACTAACTATGGCTACACCTTC	CASSPSGSTNYGYTF
TRBV6-5	NA	16	many	TRBJ1-5	TGTGCCAGCAGTTACACGTTAGGTTCTTTGACGCAGCCCCAGCATTTT	CASSYTLGSLTQPQHF
TRBV7-2	NA	14	few	TRBJ2-7	TGTGCCAGCAGCCCTCACAGGGTCCCCTACGAGCAGTACTTC	CASSPHRVPYEQYF
TRBV7-2	TRBD1	15	NA	TRBJ1-2	TGTGCCAGCAGCTTAGGAACGACAGGGGCGAATGGCTACACCTTC	CASSLGTTGANGYTF
TRBV28	TRBD1	14	once	TRBJ2-7	TGTGCCAGCAGACTGCAGGGGGCGCGGGACGAGCAGTACTTC	CASRLQGARDEQYF
TRBV28	TRBD2	15	NA	TRBJ2-7	TGTGCCAGCAGGATCCCGGGGGGGGTCCCCTACGAGCAGTACTTC	CASRIPGGVPYEQYF
TRBV12-3/TRBV12-4	NA	14	many	TRBJ2-7	TGTGCCAGCAGTTTATGGCAGATCTCCTACGAGCAGTACTTC	CASSLWQISYEQYF
TRBV11-2	NA	15	many	TRBJ2-5	TGTGCCAGCAGCTTTGGCTACCGGCCGGCGGAGACCCAGTACTTC	CASSFGYRPAETQYF
TRBV27	NA	14	NA	TRBJ2-7	TGTACCAGCAGTCACATATCCCACCCCTACGAGCAGTACTTC	CTSSHISHPYEQYF
TRBV13	NA	14	many	TRBJ2-7	TGTGCCAGCAGCTTTAGGGAATCGGGCTACGAGCAGTACTTC	CASSFRESGYEQYF
TRBV6-5	TRBD2	15	few	TRBJ2-5	TGTGCCAGCAGTCCCGGCACTAGCGGGAAGGAGACCCAGTACTTC	CASSPGTSGKETQYF
TRBV20-1	NA	13	many	TRBJ1-1	TGCAGTGCTACAACAGGGAAAAACACTGAAGCTTTCTTT	CSATTGKNTEAFF
TRBV6-5	NA	17	few	TRBJ2-5	TGTGCCAGCAGTTCAAGGGTAGTAGGGACTCCCCAAGAGACCCAGTACTTC	CASSSRVVGTPQETQYF
TRBV19	NA	12	NA	TRBJ2-2	TGTGCCGGGAAGGACTACACCGGGGAGCTGTTTTTT	CAGKDYTGELFF
TRBV20-1	NA	13	many	TRBJ1-1	TGCAGTGCTAGAGAACGGGGCTCGACTGAAGCTTTCTTT	CSARERGSTEAFF
TRBV7-9	NA	13	NA	TRBJ1-1	TGTGCCAACGACACTCTGGGCCTTGGTGATGCTTTCTTT	CANDTLGLGDAFF
TRBV11-2	TRBD1	19	many	TRBJ1-1	TGTGCCAGCAGCTTACTTTCAATACAGGGGGCACAACGGAACACTGAAGCTTTCTTT	CASSLLSIQGAQRNTEAFF
TRBV15	TRBD1	17	many	TRBJ1-1	TGTGCCACCAGCAGAGATGGGGGGCAGGGGGCGAGCACTGAAGCTTTCTTT	CATSRDGGQGASTEAFF
TRBV20-1	NA	13	many	TRBJ1-1	TGCAGTGCTCGGAAAAGGCGGAACACTGAAGCTTTCTTT	CSARKRRNTEAFF
TRBV20-1	NA	16	many	TRBJ2-2	TGCAGTGCTACAAGACAGGGAGGGATGAACACCGGGGAGCTGTTTTTT	CSATRQGGMNTGELFF
TRBV4-2	TRBD1	15	NA	TRBJ1-5	TGTGCCAGCAGCCAAGAGGGACAGGACGGCCAGCCCCAGCATTTT	CASSQEGQDGQPQHF
TRBV6-1	NA	14	NA	TRBJ1-5	TGTGCCAGCAGCCACGGAATAACAATTCAGCCCCAGCATTTT	CASSHGITIQPQHF
TRBV7-2	NA	14	many	TRBJ2-7	TGTGCCAGCAGCTTACTTATAGGGGGCTACGAGCAGTACTTC	CASSLLIGGYEQYF
TRBV30	NA	13	many	TRBJ1-6	TGTGCCGGATCCCGGGAGACGAATTCACCCCTCCACTTT	CAGSRETNSPLHF
TRBV7-2	TRBD2	15	few	TRBJ2-5	TGTGCCAGCAGCTTTTTCCGGGGGGGAGTAGAGACCCAGTACTTC	CASSFFRGGVETQYF
TRBV18	NA	14	many	TRBJ2-7	TGTGCCAGCTCACCAGGGACGGACACCTACGAGCAGTACTTC	CASSPGTDTYEQYF